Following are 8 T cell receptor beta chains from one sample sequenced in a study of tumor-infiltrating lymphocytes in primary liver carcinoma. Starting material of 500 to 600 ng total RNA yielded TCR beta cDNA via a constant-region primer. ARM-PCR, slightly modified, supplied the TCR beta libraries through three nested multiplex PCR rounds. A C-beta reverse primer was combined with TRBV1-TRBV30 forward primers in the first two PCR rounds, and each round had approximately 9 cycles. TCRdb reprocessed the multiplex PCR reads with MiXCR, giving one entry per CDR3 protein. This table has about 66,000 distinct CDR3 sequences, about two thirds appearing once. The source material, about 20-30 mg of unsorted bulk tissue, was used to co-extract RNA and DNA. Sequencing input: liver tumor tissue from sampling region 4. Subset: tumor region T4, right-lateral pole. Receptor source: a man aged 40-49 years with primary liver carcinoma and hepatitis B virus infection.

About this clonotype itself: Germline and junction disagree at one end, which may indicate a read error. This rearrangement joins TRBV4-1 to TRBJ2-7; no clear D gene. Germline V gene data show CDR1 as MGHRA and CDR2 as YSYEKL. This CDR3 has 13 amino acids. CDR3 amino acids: CASSPGRWCEQYF. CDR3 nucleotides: TGTGCCAGCAGCCCGGGCCGTTGGTGTGAGCAGTACTTC.

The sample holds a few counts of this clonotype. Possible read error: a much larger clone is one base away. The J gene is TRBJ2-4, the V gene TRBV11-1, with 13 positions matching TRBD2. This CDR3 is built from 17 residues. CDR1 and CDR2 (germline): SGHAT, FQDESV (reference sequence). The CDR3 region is CASNFPGTSGIKNTQYF. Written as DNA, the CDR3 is TGTGCCAGTAACTTCCCCGGGACTAGCGGGATCAAAAACACTCAGTACTTC.

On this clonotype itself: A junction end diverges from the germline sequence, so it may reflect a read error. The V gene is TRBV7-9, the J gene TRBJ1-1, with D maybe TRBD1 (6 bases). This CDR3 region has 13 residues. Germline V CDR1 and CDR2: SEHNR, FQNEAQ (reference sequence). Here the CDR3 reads CASSLGGGSEAFF. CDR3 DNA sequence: TGTGCAAGCAGCTTAGGGGGGGGCTCCGAGGCTTTCTTT.

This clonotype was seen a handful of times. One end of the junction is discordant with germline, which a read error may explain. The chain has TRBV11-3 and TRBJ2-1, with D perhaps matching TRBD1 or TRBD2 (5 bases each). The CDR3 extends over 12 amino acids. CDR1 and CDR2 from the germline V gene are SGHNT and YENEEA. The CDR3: CVSNLEWGEQFF. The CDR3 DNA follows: TGTGTCAGCAACTTAGAATGGGGGGAGCAGTTCTTC.

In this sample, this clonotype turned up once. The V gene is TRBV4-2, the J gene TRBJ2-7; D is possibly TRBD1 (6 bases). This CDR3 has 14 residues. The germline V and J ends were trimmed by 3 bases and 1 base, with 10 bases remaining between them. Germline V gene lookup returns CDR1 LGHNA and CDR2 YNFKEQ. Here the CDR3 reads CASSHTGTSYEQYF. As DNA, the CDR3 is TGTGCCAGCAGCCATACCGGGACATCCTACGAGCAGTACTTC.

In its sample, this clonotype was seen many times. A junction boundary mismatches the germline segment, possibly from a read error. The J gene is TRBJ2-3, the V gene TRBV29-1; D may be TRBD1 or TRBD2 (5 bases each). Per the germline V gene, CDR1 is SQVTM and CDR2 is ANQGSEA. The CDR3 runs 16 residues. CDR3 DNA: TGCAGCGTTGAAGGGACACAGGATTCTAGCACAGATACGCAGTGTTTT. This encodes CSVEGTQDSSTDTQCF.

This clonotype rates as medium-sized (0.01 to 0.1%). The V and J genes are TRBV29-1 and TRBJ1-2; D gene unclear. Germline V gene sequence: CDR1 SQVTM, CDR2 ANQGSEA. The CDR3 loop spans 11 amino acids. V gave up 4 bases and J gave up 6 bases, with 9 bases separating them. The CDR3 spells CSVVQGNGYTF. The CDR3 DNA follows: TGCAGCGTTGTCCAAGGGAATGGCTACACCTTC.

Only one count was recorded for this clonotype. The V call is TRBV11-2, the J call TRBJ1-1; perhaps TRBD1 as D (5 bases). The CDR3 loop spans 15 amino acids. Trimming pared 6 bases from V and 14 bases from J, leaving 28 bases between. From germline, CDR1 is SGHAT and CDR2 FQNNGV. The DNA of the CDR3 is TGTGCCAGCAGTGCCAGGACAAGGGGTCCGGCTGAGACCTTCTTT. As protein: CASSARTRGPAETFF.